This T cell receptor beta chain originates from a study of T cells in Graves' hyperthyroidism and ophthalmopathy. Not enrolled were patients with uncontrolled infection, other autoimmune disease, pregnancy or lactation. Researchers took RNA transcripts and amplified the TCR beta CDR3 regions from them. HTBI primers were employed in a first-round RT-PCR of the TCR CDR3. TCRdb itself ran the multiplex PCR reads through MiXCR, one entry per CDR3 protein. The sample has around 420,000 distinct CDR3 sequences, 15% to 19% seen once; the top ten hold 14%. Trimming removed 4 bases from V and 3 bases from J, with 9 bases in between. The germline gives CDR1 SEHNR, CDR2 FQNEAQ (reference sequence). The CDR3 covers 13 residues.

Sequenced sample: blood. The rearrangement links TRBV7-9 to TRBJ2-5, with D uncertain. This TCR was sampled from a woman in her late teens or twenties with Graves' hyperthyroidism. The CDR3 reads CASSSRAEETQYF. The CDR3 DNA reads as TGTGCCAGCAGCTCCCGGGCAGAAGAGACCCAGTACTTC.